This T cell receptor beta chain was found in a study of T cell changes during pregnancy in multiple sclerosis (dated by TCRdb to about 2019). Some background on the complete study: In women with multiple sclerosis, the researchers looked at how the T cell repertoire shifted as pregnancy progressed.

V loses 3 bases, J loses 2 bases, and the germline ends lie 11 bases apart. In the germline V gene (reference sequence), CDR1 corresponds to SGHAT and CDR2 to FQDESV. The CDR3 has 15 amino acids, counting the end cysteine and phenylalanine. Kept here is only the CDR3 DNA, which spans 45 bases and is read in frame from base 1. Library preparation was by the immunoSEQ multiplex PCR assay. TCRdb re-hosts the immuneACCESS table, in-frame sequences only. Its copies lack some clones; in the studies checked, an unresolved V gene accounts for under half of them, and the cause for the rest is not known. Across this sample there are some 97,000 clones, with over 80% seen only once. More than 1.5% of the sample is taken by the ten largest. Comment on this clone: Its target antigen remains unknown. Base qualities were left out, and no much larger clone turns up one base away.

The receptor chain draws on TRBV11-1 and TRBJ2-1; D gene: possibly TRBD2, on 6 matching bases. The sequence derives from a female donor with multiple sclerosis, enrolled in a pregnancy study. Material: peripheral blood, obtained after pregnancy. The nucleotides read TGTGCCAGCAGCTTCGGCGGGACGACCTACAATGAGCAGTTCTTC. This sequence encodes CASSFGGTTYNEQFF.